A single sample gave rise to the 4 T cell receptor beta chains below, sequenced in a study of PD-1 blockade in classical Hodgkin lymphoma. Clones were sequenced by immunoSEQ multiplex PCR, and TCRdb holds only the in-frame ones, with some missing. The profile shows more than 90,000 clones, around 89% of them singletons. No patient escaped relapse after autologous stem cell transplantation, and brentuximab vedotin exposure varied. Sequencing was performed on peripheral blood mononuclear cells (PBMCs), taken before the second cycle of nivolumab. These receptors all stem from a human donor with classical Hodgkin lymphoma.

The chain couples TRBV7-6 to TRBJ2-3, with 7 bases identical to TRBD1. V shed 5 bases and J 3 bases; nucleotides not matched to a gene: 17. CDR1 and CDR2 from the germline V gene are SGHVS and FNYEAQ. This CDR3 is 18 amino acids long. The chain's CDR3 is CASSPSGGSSGGTDTQYF. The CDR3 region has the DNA TGTGCCAGCAGCCCGAGCGGAGGTAGCTCAGGGGGAACAGATACGCAGTATTTT.

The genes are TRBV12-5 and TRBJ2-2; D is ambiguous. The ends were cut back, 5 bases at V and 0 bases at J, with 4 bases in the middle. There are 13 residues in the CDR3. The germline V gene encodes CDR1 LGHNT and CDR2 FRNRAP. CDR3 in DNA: TGTGCTAGTGGTCCGTCGAACACCGGGGAGCTGTTTTTT. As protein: CASGPSNTGELFF.

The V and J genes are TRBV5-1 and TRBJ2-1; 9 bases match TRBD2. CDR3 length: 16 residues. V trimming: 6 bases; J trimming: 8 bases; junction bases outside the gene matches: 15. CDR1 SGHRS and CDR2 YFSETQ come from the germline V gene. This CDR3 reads CASNGLAGFQGDEQFF. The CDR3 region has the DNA TGCGCCAGCAATGGGCTAGCGGGGTTCCAGGGGGATGAGCAGTTCTTC.

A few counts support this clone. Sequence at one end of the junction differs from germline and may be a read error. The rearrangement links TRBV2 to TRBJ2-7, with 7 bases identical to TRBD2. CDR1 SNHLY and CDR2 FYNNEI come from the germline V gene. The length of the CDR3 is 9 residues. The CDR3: CASRAGENF. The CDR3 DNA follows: TGTGCCAGCAGGGCGGGGGAGAACTTC.